The rows below give T cell receptor beta chains drawn from one sample of a study of blood T cell repertoires in COVID-19. Only in-frame clones appear in the TCRdb table, and some are missing; sequencing was by immunoSEQ multiplex PCR. The sample includes about 260,000 clones, roughly 88% seen only once; the top ten take about 0.7%. Sequenced material: peripheral blood. These receptors were collected from a human donor in a cohort sampled during active COVID-19. The CDR3 runs from the conserved cysteine through the conserved F or W. Each record gives: V gene, D gene, clone size, J gene, CDR3 protein, CDR3 DNA. D genes are given only for firm matches. Clone size, where shown, is once, few, many, or a class for clones that have expanded.

TRBV7-2	-	-	TRBJ1-2	CASSLVPAGYGYTF	TGTGCCAGCAGCTTAGTCCCGGCAGGGTATGGCTACACCTTC
TRBV4-3	TRBD1	-	TRBJ1-2	CASSQGRIGTGGYTF	TGCGCCAGCAGCCAAGGACGGATCGGGACAGGGGGCTACACCTTC
TRBV28	TRBD1	-	TRBJ2-7	CASSSTGGSSYEQYF	TGTGCCAGCAGTTCTACAGGGGGGAGCTCCTACGAGCAGTACTTC
TRBV5-6	-	-	TRBJ2-7	CASSGLLDEQYF	TGTGCCAGCAGCGGCCTCCTCGACGAGCAGTACTTC
TRBV6-5	-	-	TRBJ1-4	CASSPSGGGWEKLFF	TGTGCCAGCAGTCCGAGCGGGGGGGGCTGGGAAAAACTGTTTTTT
TRBV4-3	-	-	TRBJ2-7	CASSQDRGTSYEQYF	TGCGCCAGCAGCCAAGATCGGGGTACTAGCTACGAGCAGTACTTC
TRBV3-1/TRBV3-2	-	-	TRBJ2-3	CASSQEVAGARDTQYF	TGTGCCAGCAGCCAAGAGGTGGCAGGCGCAAGAGATACGCAGTATTTT
TRBV29-1	TRBD1	few	TRBJ2-5	CSVEVQGAETQYF	TGCAGCGTTGAAGTTCAGGGGGCTGAGACCCAGTACTTC
TRBV28	-	-	TRBJ2-3	CASSSHPTRTIYTDTQYF	TGTGCCAGCAGTTCCCACCCTACAAGGACAATTTACACAGATACGCAGTATTTT
TRBV28	TRBD2	-	TRBJ2-3	CASKNGGSRTDTQYF	TGTGCCAGCAAGAACGGGGGGTCACGCACAGATACGCAGTATTTT
TRBV7-2	-	once	TRBJ2-2	CASSLPRRTGELFF	TGTGCCAGCAGCTTACCCCGGCGGACCGGGGAGCTGTTTTTT
TRBV7-9	TRBD1	-	TRBJ2-7	CASSPHSRDRPFYEQYF	TGTGCCAGCAGTCCGCACTCACGGGACAGGCCCTTCTACGAGCAGTACTTC
TRBV19	-	-	TRBJ1-5	CASSRAEGDYSNQPQHF	TGTGCCAGTAGTAGGGCCGAAGGGGACTATAGCAATCAGCCCCAGCATTTT
TRBV10-3	TRBD2	few	TRBJ2-1	CAISELAGDNEQFF	TGTGCCATCAGTGAGTTAGCGGGAGACAATGAGCAGTTCTTC
TRBV27	-	-	TRBJ2-7	CASSLQGHLGHEQYF	TGTGCCAGCAGTTTGCAGGGACACCTCGGTCACGAGCAGTACTTC
TRBV9	-	-	TRBJ1-4	CASSVAGGYEKLFF	TGTGCCAGCAGCGTAGCCGGAGGTTATGAAAAACTGTTTTTT
TRBV5-6	-	-	TRBJ2-7	CASSLAHTGGAVSYEQYF	TGTGCCAGCAGCTTGGCCCATACTGGCGGAGCGGTCTCCTACGAGCAGTACTTC
TRBV11-1	TRBD1	-	TRBJ2-7	CASSFRQGAYEQYF	TGTGCCAGCAGCTTCCGACAGGGGGCTTACGAGCAGTACTTC
TRBV6-5	-	-	TRBJ1-5	CASSYPDRTNQPQHF	TGTGCCAGCAGTTACCCAGACAGGACAAATCAGCCCCAGCATTTT
TRBV5-4	TRBD1	-	TRBJ1-2	CASSLGDRGYGYTF	TGTGCCAGCAGCTTGGGGGACAGAGGGTATGGCTACACCTTC
TRBV4-3	TRBD1	once	TRBJ2-7	CASSPSRDRGRSQYF	TGCGCCAGCAGCCCCTCCCGGGACAGGGGGCGAAGTCAGTACTTC
TRBV7-8	TRBD2	-	TRBJ2-7	CASSLSPLAGVEQYF	TGTGCCAGCAGCTTAAGTCCACTAGCGGGGGTCGAGCAGTACTTC
TRBV14	-	-	TRBJ1-2	CASSAWGLAVGYYGYTF	TGTGCCAGCAGCGCCTGGGGACTCGCGGTCGGATACTATGGCTACACCTTC
TRBV4-3	TRBD2	-	TRBJ2-5	CASSLGAGNLQETQYF	TGCGCCAGCAGCCTCGGAGCGGGGAACCTCCAAGAGACCCAGTACTTC
TRBV5-4	-	once	TRBJ2-1	CASTWGGPAPMVEQFF	TGTGCCAGCACCTGGGGGGGCCCTGCCCCAATGGTTGAGCAGTTCTTC
TRBV5-6	TRBD1	-	TRBJ2-7	CASSVTGQGLYEQYF	TGTGCCAGCAGCGTAACCGGACAGGGACTTTACGAGCAGTACTTC
TRBV6-2/TRBV6-3	TRBD2	once	TRBJ2-2	CASSFTQRGSNTGELFF	TGTGCCAGCAGTTTCACCCAGCGGGGGTCGAACACCGGGGAGCTGTTTTTT
TRBV7-9	-	-	TRBJ1-4	CASSPGQTNEKLFF	TGTGCCAGCAGCCCTGGACAGACTAATGAAAAACTGTTTTTT
TRBV19	-	-	TRBJ1-3	CASSVGDFSSGNTIYF	TGTGCCAGTAGTGTTGGAGACTTTAGCTCTGGAAACACCATATATTTT
TRBV19	TRBD2	-	TRBJ2-7	CASSIASGRSEYEQYF	TGTGCCAGTAGTATAGCAAGCGGGAGATCTGAGTACGAGCAGTACTTC
TRBV5-1	TRBD1	-	TRBJ2-7	CASSLTRTGPYEQYF	TGCGCCAGCAGCTTGACTAGGACAGGTCCCTACGAGCAGTACTTC
TRBV10-3	TRBD1	-	TRBJ2-4	CAISTDRGRNIQYF	TGTGCCATCAGCACAGACAGGGGGAGAAACATTCAGTACTTC
TRBV9	TRBD1	few	TRBJ1-3	CASSAGQAAGNTIYF	TGTGCCAGCAGCGCTGGACAGGCGGCTGGAAACACCATATATTTT
TRBV3-1/TRBV3-2	-	-	TRBJ2-7	CASSQEARNLGQYF	TGTGCCAGCAGCCAAGAGGCCAGGAACTTAGGGCAGTACTTC
TRBV5-1	TRBD2	once	TRBJ2-7	CASSFLTSGIMYEQYF	TGCGCCAGCAGCTTCTTGACTAGCGGGATTATGTACGAGCAGTACTTC
TRBV28	-	once	TRBJ1-1	CASSQLAGADTEAFF	TGTGCCAGCAGTCAACTAGCCGGGGCGGACACTGAAGCTTTCTTT
TRBV19	TRBD2	once	TRBJ2-5	CASSYPGLAGQETQYF	TGTGCCAGTTCCTACCCGGGACTAGCGGGGCAAGAGACCCAGTACTTC
TRBV6-2/TRBV6-3	-	-	TRBJ2-5	CASSYSKGRAGARKETQYF	TGTGCCAGCAGTTACTCGAAGGGGCGAGCGGGCGCCCGGAAAGAGACCCAGTACTTC
TRBV4-3	TRBD1	-	TRBJ1-6	CASSRDRDSSPLHF	TGCGCCAGCAGCCGTGATCGGGACAGCTCACCCCTCCACTTT
TRBV2	-	-	TRBJ2-7	CASSGSRDSTYEQYF	TGTGCCAGCAGTGGGTCCCGGGACTCCACCTACGAGCAGTACTTC
TRBV5-6	-	-	TRBJ2-6	CASSRLTRANVLTF	TGTGCCAGCAGCCGGTTAACGAGGGCCAACGTCCTGACTTTC
TRBV6-6	TRBD1	-	TRBJ1-1	CASSQLTGEAFF	TGTGCCAGCAGTCAGTTGACAGGGGAGGCTTTCTTT
TRBV2	TRBD2	-	TRBJ2-5	CASSTQAGNQETQYF	TGTGCCAGCAGTACACAAGCGGGGAATCAAGAGACCCAGTACTTC
TRBV5-4	TRBD2	-	TRBJ2-3	CASRASGGTDTQYF	TGTGCCAGCCGCGCTAGCGGAGGAACAGATACGCAGTATTTT
TRBV7-2	-	-	TRBJ1-2	CASSSTTGYGYTF	TGTGCCAGCAGCTCCACCACGGGATATGGCTACACCTTC
TRBV6-2/TRBV6-3	TRBD2	-	TRBJ2-2	CASTPRREVPGELFF	TGTGCCAGCACCCCGAGGCGGGAGGTCCCCGGGGAGCTGTTTTTT
TRBV23-1	-	-	TRBJ1-1	CASSQSPQGNGDTEAFF	TGCGCCAGCAGTCAATCGCCCCAGGGGAACGGGGACACTGAAGCTTTCTTT
TRBV2	TRBD1	-	TRBJ2-1	CASSEIGTGAYNEQFF	TGTGCCAGCAGTGAGATTGGGACAGGGGCCTACAATGAGCAGTTCTTC
TRBV5-6	TRBD2	-	TRBJ2-7	CASSPGLARTYEQYF	TGTGCCAGCAGTCCGGGACTAGCAAGAACCTACGAGCAGTACTTC
TRBV7-9	-	few	TRBJ1-1	CASGRTANTEAFF	TGTGCCAGCGGACGGACAGCGAACACTGAAGCTTTCTTT
TRBV10-2	TRBD1	-	TRBJ1-1	CASSVHGTGETRLNTEAFF	TGCGCCAGCAGTGTCCACGGGACAGGGGAGACCAGATTGAACACTGAAGCTTTCTTT